The next 8 T cell receptor beta chains were all read from a single sample in a study of lymphopenia after photon versus proton radiotherapy. The table came from immunoSEQ multiplex PCR; TCRdb's copy has only in-frame clones and leaves some out. The repertoire holds around 150,000 clones, with about 88% as singletons. The sample here was peripheral blood, taken from a patient treated with photon-based radiotherapy. All receptors come from a man in his fifties with gastric cancer.

The genes are TRBV27 and TRBJ2-3, with D tentatively TRBD1 or TRBD2 (5 bases each). V was shortened by 4 bases and J by 6 bases, with 20 bases between the two germline ends. This CDR3 comprises 16 residues. CDR1 MNHEY and CDR2 SMNVEV come from the germline V gene (reference sequence). CDR3 loop: CASSSLRGPLEDTQYF. The CDR3 DNA sequence: TGTGCCAGCAGTTCCTTACGGGGCCCCCTGGAGGATACGCAGTATTTT.

The CDR3 loop reads CSAGTHEQFF. The CDR3 nucleotides are TGCAGTGCTGGGACTCATGAGCAGTTCTTC. The rearrangement uses TRBV20-1 and TRBJ2-1; perhaps TRBD2 as D (6 bases). The germline CDR1 and CDR2 sequences are DFQATT and SNEGSKA (reference sequence). V lost 5 bases, J lost 8 bases, and 7 bases lay in between. The CDR3 contains 10 residues.

The V and J genes are TRBV11-2 and TRBJ2-3; TRBD2 matches 7 bases. The CDR3 consists of 17 residues. The germline V gene encodes CDR1 SGHAT and CDR2 FQNNGV. Trimming removed 1 base from V and 1 base from J; junction bases left unmatched: 8. The CDR3 region has the DNA TGTGCCAGCAGCTTAGGTCCCCGGGAGGCTGGCACAGATACGCAGTATTTT. Protein product: CASSLGPREAGTDTQYF.

The chain carries TRBV7-3 and TRBJ2-3; tentative D call: TRBD1 (7 bases). Trimming took off 5 bases at V and 0 bases at J, with 12 bases between the two ends. This CDR3 spans 15 amino acids. The germline gives CDR1 SGHTA, CDR2 FQGTGA. The CDR3, as DNA: TGTGCCAGCAGCACCAGGGGGGCTAGCACAGATACGCAGTATTTT. Translating it yields CASSTRGASTDTQYF.

This chain links TRBV7-7 with TRBJ2-5; 8 bases agree with TRBD1. Germline V gene sequence: CDR1 SSHAT, CDR2 FNYEAQ (reference sequence). Unmatched junction bases numbered 3, after V lost 2 bases and J lost 7 bases. The CDR3 is made up of 13 amino acids. The CDR3 nucleotides read TGTGCCAGCAGCTTACAGGGGGCGGCGACCCAGTACTTC. This codes for CASSLQGAATQYF.

The chain uses TRBV14 and TRBJ2-5, with D possibly TRBD2 on 5 matching bases. Germline-derived CDR1 and CDR2 are SGHDN and FVKESK. This CDR3 has 12 amino acids. Trimming cost V 4 bases and J 4 bases, with 7 bases left between them. CDR3 DNA sequence: TGTGCCAGCAGCCTAGCGCGAGAGACCCAGTACTTC. Amino acid sequence: CASSLARETQYF.

The sample holds one count of this clone. The genes are TRBV6-5 and TRBJ2-7; D gene unclear. The V gene lost 11 bases and the J gene lost 2 bases, with 10 bases spanning the gap. The CDR3 contains 11 residues. Per germline, CDR1 MNHEY and CDR2 SVGAGI. As DNA, the CDR3 is TGTGCCTGCCGATCCGCCTACGAGCAGTACTTC. This translates into CACRSAYEQYF.

In this sample, this clone turned up many times. The chain couples TRBV19 to TRBJ2-1; 9 positions agree with TRBD2. There are 14 residues in the CDR3. Trimming took 6 bases from V and 7 from J; bases not matched to a gene: 7. Looked up from germline, CDR1 is LNHDA and CDR2 is SQIVND (reference sequence). The chain's CDR3 is CASSLSGSGNEQFF. The CDR3 DNA follows: TGTGCCAGTAGCCTTAGCGGGAGTGGGAATGAGCAGTTCTTC.